The 14 T cell receptor beta chains presented below share a single source sample, sequenced in a study of T cells in localized non-small cell lung cancer (dated by TCRdb to 2018 to 2020). The library came from the immunoSEQ multiplex PCR assay. What TCRdb holds here is the immuneACCESS table cut down to in-frame rearrangements. Part of the clones is not present; checked against another copy, under half of the missing clones reflect an unresolved V gene, and the others are unexplained. Across this sample there are tens of thousands of clones, with approximately 83% seen only once. Approximately 7.8% of the sample lies in the top ten. Sequenced material: PBMCs, taken before any cancer treatment. These receptors were taken from a man aged 35-75 years with stage II lung adenocarcinoma.

The CDR3 sequence is CASSLAGALNTEAFF. The DNA for the CDR3 is TGCGCCAGCAGCTTGGCGGGGGCCCTCAACACTGAAGCTTTCTTT. This chain joins TRBV5-1 and TRBJ1-1; possibly TRBD1 for D (6 bases). V was shortened by 0 bases and J by 2 bases, with 11 bases between the two germline ends. This CDR3 spans 15 amino acids. The V gene's germline CDR1 is SGHRS and CDR2 YFSETQ.

The CDR3: CASSEGLVATGELFF. As DNA, the CDR3 is TGTGCCAGCAGCGAAGGACTAGTGGCAACCGGGGAGCTGTTTTTT. V and J are TRBV9 and TRBJ2-2, with 7 positions matching TRBD2. The CDR3 is 15 amino acids. V lost 3 bases to trimming and J lost 5 bases; unmatched junction nucleotides: 7. The germline gives CDR1 SGDLS, CDR2 YYNGEE.

The chain uses TRBV7-2 and TRBJ2-5; either TRBD1 or TRBD2 may supply D (5 bases each). In germline, CDR1 is SGHTA, CDR2 FQGNSA. The length of the CDR3 is 15 residues. The V and J ends lost 2 bases and 2 bases respectively, with 12 bases between them. CDR3 region: CASSLWGSDQETQYF. The CDR3 region has the DNA TGTGCCAGCAGCTTATGGGGGAGCGATCAAGAGACCCAGTACTTC.

This clone was picked up one time. The chain has TRBV19 and TRBJ1-3; weak D call: TRBD1 (6 bases). Trimming stripped 5 bases from V and 4 bases from J, with 18 bases between. The CDR3 has 16 residues. Germline V CDR1 and CDR2: LNHDA, SQIVND (reference sequence). For the CDR3, the DNA is TGTGCCAGTAGTGTTCCCGGTCGGGGGCTCGGAAACACCATATATTTT. It codes for CASSVPGRGLGNTIYF.

The chain recombines TRBV9 with TRBJ2-6; the D is unclear. CDR1 SGDLS and CDR2 YYNGEE come from the germline V gene. The CDR3 is made up of 17 amino acids. Trimming left V 1 base short and J 1 base short, with 12 bases between. DNA for the CDR3: TGTGCCAGCAGCGTATATCTGTCAAGATCTGGGGCCAACGTCCTGACTTTC. This translates into CASSVYLSRSGANVLTF. The entire variable domain, with the rest obtained from reference TRBV9 and TRBJ2-6, is as follows: DSGVTQTPKHLITATGQRVTLRCSPRSGDLSVYWYQQSLDQGLQFLIQYYNGEERAKGNILERFSAQQFPDLHSELNLSSLELGDSALYFCASSVYLSRSGANVLTFGAGSRLTVL.

This clone was counted only a few times. The chain employs TRBV4-1 and TRBJ2-1; D may be TRBD2 (6 bases). This CDR3 is 15 amino acids long. Per germline, CDR1 MGHRA and CDR2 YSYEKL. Trimming left V 0 bases short and J 0 bases short, with 6 bases between. This chain's CDR3 is CASSQETSSYNEQFF. DNA for the CDR3: TGCGCCAGCAGCCAAGAGACTAGCTCCTACAATGAGCAGTTCTTC.

The CDR3 protein is CARSFRVVASSTDTQYF. The CDR3 DNA is TGTGCCAGAAGCTTCAGGGTCGTAGCTTCTAGCACAGATACGCAGTATTTT. The V call is TRBV7-5, the J call TRBJ2-3; the D segment call TRBD1 is taken from the table without a DNA check. TRBV7-5 counts as a pseudogene. The CDR3 spans 17 residues.

CDR3 nucleotide sequence: TGCGCCAGCAGCTCCGGGACAGGGACAATCTACGAGCAGTACTTC. The encoded protein is CASSSGTGTIYEQYF. The chain combines TRBV5-1 with TRBJ2-7; TRBD1 matches 9 bases. Germline-derived CDR1 and CDR2 are SGHRS and YFSETQ. CDR3 length: 15 amino acids. The trim removed 3 bases at V and 3 bases at J, leaving 7 bases unmatched.

This chain connects TRBV29-1 to TRBJ2-7; 10 bases agree with TRBD2. The CDR3 runs 13 residues. Germline assignment: CDR1 SQVTM and CDR2 ANQGSEA. V was clipped by 4 bases and J by 4 bases; unmatched bases: 4. DNA for the CDR3: TGCAGCGTTGGAGCGGGGGGGATATACGAGCAGTACTTC. This translates into CSVGAGGIYEQYF.

The V call is TRBV2, the J call TRBJ2-5; 7 bases fit TRBD2. The germline V gene has CDR1 SNHLY and CDR2 FYNNEI. This CDR3 has 13 residues. Trimming cost V 7 bases and J 1 base; bases outside gene matches: 3. CDR3 loop: CASTGLVQETQYF. The CDR3 nucleotides are TGTGCCAGCACCGGACTAGTCCAAGAGACCCAGTACTTC.

The chain links TRBV5-6 to TRBJ2-7; 8 nucleotides agree with TRBD2. V was clipped by 2 bases and J by 2 bases; unmatched bases: 9. The CDR3 totals 16 residues. The germline V gene has CDR1 SGHDT and CDR2 YYEEEE. The CDR3 DNA reads TGTGCCAGCAGCTTCCCCGGGACTAGGGGAACCTACGAGCAGTACTTC. Its translation is CASSFPGTRGTYEQYF.

A few counts support this clone. The chain recombines TRBV6-5 with TRBJ1-5, with D hard to call. The ends were cut back, 6 bases at V and 6 bases at J, with 12 bases in the middle. Germline CDR1 is MNHEY and CDR2 is SVGAGI. The CDR3 has 13 residues. The CDR3 here is CASRHRAGQPQHF. The CDR3 DNA sequence: TGTGCCAGCAGACACCGGGCGGGTCAGCCCCAGCATTTT.

The chain carries TRBV5-1 and TRBJ2-3, with TRBD2 as a possible D gene (6 bases). This CDR3 contains 14 residues. Trimming cost V 2 bases and J 6 bases, with 13 bases left between them. Germline values: CDR1 SGHRS, CDR2 YFSETQ. CDR3: CASSFGGVRDTQYF. CDR3 nucleotide sequence: TGCGCCAGCAGCTTTGGCGGGGTCAGGGATACGCAGTATTTT.

V and J are TRBV18 and TRBJ2-5; D tentatively reads TRBD1 or TRBD2 (5 bases each). This CDR3 has 15 amino acids. With 0 bases removed from V and 0 bases from J, the gap between germline ends came to 8 bases. Per germline, CDR1 KGHSH and CDR2 LQKENI. CDR3 sequence reads: CASSPPGEYQETQYF. The CDR3 nucleotides are TGTGCCAGCTCACCACCGGGGGAGTACCAAGAGACCCAGTACTTC.